This is a list of T cell receptor beta chains from one sample in a study of early T cells in non-severe SARS-CoV-2 infection. One entry per CDR3 protein, called by TCRdb with MiXCR from the 5' RACE reads. Seen here are roughly 60,000 distinct CDR3 sequences, 6.6% observed once, and the top ten hold roughly 5%. Sequenced material: whole blood, taken at baseline. These receptors were taken from an adult who was a healthcare worker with PCR-confirmed SARS-CoV-2 infection or an uninfected control (not recorded which). CDR3s include the opening cysteine and the closing phenylalanine or tryptophan. A D gene is named only where the DNA matches it firmly. Rows give clone size only sometimes, using once, few, many, or a class for an expanded clone.

TRBJ1-6 | . | . | TRBV7-9 | CASSLSFSPLHF | TGTGCCAGCAGCTTGTCCTTTTCACCCCTCCACTTT
TRBJ2-5 | . | . | TRBV2 | CASREARGTQYF | TGTGCCAGCAGGGAGGCACGGGGGACCCAGTACTTC
TRBJ2-7 | many | . | TRBV4-2 | CASSQEDRGYEQYF | TGTGCCAGCAGCCAGGAGGACCGAGGTTACGAGCAGTACTTC
TRBJ1-2 | . | TRBD1 | TRBV13 | CASSFAPGQGAESTF | TGTGCCAGCAGCTTCGCCCCGGGACAGGGGGCAGAAAGCACCTTC
TRBJ2-2 | many | . | TRBV5-8 | CASTLQGIVTGELFF | TGTGCCAGCACCCTACAGGGAATCGTCACCGGGGAGCTGTTTTTT
TRBJ2-7 | . | . | TRBV3-1 | CASSLGDFTYEQYF | TGTGCCAGCAGCCTGGGGGACTTCACCTACGAGCAGTACTTC
TRBJ2-1 | few | TRBD1 | TRBV19 | CATPGQGGPNEQFF | TGTGCCACCCCGGGACAGGGAGGTCCCAATGAGCAGTTCTTC
TRBJ1-3 | many | . | TRBV5-5 | CASSPLGGPGNTIYF | TGTGCCAGCAGCCCGCTAGGCGGGCCCGGAAACACCATATATTTT
TRBJ1-5 | few | . | TRBV5-6 | CASSLGYSNQPQHF | TGTGCCAGCAGCTTGGGGTATAGCAATCAGCCCCAGCATTTT
TRBJ2-2 | . | TRBD1 | TRBV12-3/TRBV12-4 | CASSFFWGRTGANTGELFF | TGTGCCAGCAGTTTTTTCTGGGGCCGGACAGGGGCGAACACCGGGGAGCTGTTTTTT
TRBJ2-1 | few | TRBD2 | TRBV28 | CASSLFSGAYNEQFF | TGTGCCAGCAGTTTATTTAGCGGGGCTTACAATGAGCAGTTCTTC
TRBJ2-5 | many | . | TRBV7-2 | CASSYSHPETQYF | TGTGCCAGCAGCTATTCCCATCCGGAGACCCAGTACTTC
TRBJ2-3 | . | TRBD1 | TRBV7-2 | CASRPGQGFLRGNTDTQYF | TGTGCCAGCAGGCCGGGACAGGGGTTCTTGCGGGGGAACACAGATACGCAGTATTTT
TRBJ2-6 | . | . | TRBV16 | CASSAPGLSSGANVLTF | TGTGCCAGCAGCGCTCCGGGCCTGAGCTCTGGGGCCAACGTCCTGACTTTC
TRBJ2-2 | many | . | TRBV7-7 | CASSLADRPTGELFF | TGTGCTAGCAGCTTAGCGGACAGGCCCACCGGGGAGCTGTTTTTT
TRBJ2-7 | . | . | TRBV5-1 | CASSLDVYEQYF | TGCGCCAGCAGCTTGGACGTCTACGAGCAGTACTTC
TRBJ1-6 | many | . | TRBV11-2 | CASSLNSPLHF | TGTGCCAGCAGCTTAAATTCACCCCTCCACTTT
TRBJ2-4 | few | . | TRBV7-8 | CASSLTSSPIDIQYF | TGTGCCAGCAGCTTAACGTCGAGCCCCATAGACATTCAGTACTTC
TRBJ2-7 | many | TRBD1 | TRBV4-1 | CASSHPGQRSYEQYF | TGCGCCAGCAGCCATCCGGGACAGAGAAGCTACGAGCAGTACTTC
TRBJ1-1 | many | . | TRBV4-2 | CASSETGIEAFF | TGTGCCAGCAGCGAAACAGGGATTGAAGCTTTCTTT
TRBJ1-2 | . | TRBD1 | TRBV19 | CASKRGQRYGYTF | TGTGCCAGTAAACGGGGACAGCGCTATGGCTACACCTTC
TRBJ2-7 | many | . | TRBV7-2 | CASSLRSHEQYF | TGTGCCAGCAGCTTGAGGTCTCACGAGCAGTACTTC
TRBJ2-7 | few | . | TRBV10-3 | CAISDHHRVYEQYF | TGTGCCATCAGTGACCATCACAGGGTCTACGAGCAGTACTTC
TRBJ2-1 | few | TRBD2 | TRBV5-1 | CASSLDLAGNPYNEQFF | TGCGCCAGCAGCTTGGATTTAGCGGGGAACCCCTACAATGAGCAGTTCTTC
TRBJ2-2 | . | . | TRBV11-2 | CASSLLVTNTGELFF | TGTGCCAGCAGCCTGCTAGTGACGAACACCGGGGAGCTGTTTTTT
TRBJ1-1 | few | TRBD1 | TRBV2 | CASRVPGQGRTEAFF | TGTGCCAGCAGAGTTCCGGGACAGGGACGGACTGAAGCTTTCTTT
TRBJ2-7 | . | . | TRBV7-2 | CASSRAGQGSYEQYF | TGTGCCAGCAGCCGGGCGGGCCAGGGGTCCTACGAGCAGTACTTC
TRBJ2-7 | many | TRBD1 | TRBV28 | CASMLQGDTYEQYF | TGTGCCAGCATGCTCCAGGGGGATACCTACGAGCAGTACTTC
TRBJ1-4 | many | . | TRBV30 | CAWSAPSGEGPEKLFF | TGTGCCTGGAGCGCCCCTTCGGGGGAAGGTCCCGAAAAACTGTTTTTT
TRBJ2-3 | many | TRBD2 | TRBV11-2 | CASSLKPRAVRAGETDTQYF | TGTGCCAGCAGCTTAAAACCCCGAGCGGTGCGAGCGGGGGAAACAGATACGCAGTATTTT
TRBJ2-7 | few | . | TRBV6-5 | CATRGDAYEQYF | TGTGCCACCAGGGGCGATGCCTACGAGCAGTACTTC
TRBJ2-7 | . | . | TRBV5-1 | CASSLQGPNEQYF | TGCGCCAGCAGCTTGCAGGGTCCCAACGAGCAGTACTTC
TRBJ2-3 | . | . | TRBV20-1 | CSARDWVADLTDTQYF | TGCAGTGCTAGAGATTGGGTGGCGGACCTCACAGATACGCAGTATTTT
TRBJ2-5 | many | . | TRBV20-1 | CSASTVGLLVGSETQYF | TGCAGTGCTAGCACTGTCGGATTGTTGGTGGGGTCGGAGACCCAGTACTTC
TRBJ2-3 | few | TRBD2 | TRBV28 | CASSLSSGGETDTQYF | TGTGCCAGCAGTTTATCGAGTGGGGGGGAGACAGATACGCAGTATTTT
TRBJ2-3 | . | . | TRBV5-4 | CASSPPAQGIDTQYF | TGTGCCAGCAGCCCCCCTGCTCAAGGTATAGATACGCAGTATTTT
TRBJ2-3 | many | . | TRBV4-3 | CASSQDRLSDTQYF | TGCGCCAGCAGCCAAGACAGGTTGTCAGATACGCAGTATTTT
TRBJ2-2 | . | . | TRBV7-6 | CASSGTPSGTGELFF | TGTGCCAGCAGCGGGACACCATCCGGCACCGGGGAGCTGTTTTTT
TRBJ2-3 | many | TRBD2 | TRBV7-9 | CASSLGLEADTQYF | TGTGCCAGCAGCTTGGGACTAGAAGCAGATACGCAGTATTTT
TRBJ2-1 | . | . | TRBV20-1 | CSARSYGEEDYNEQFF | TGCAGTGCTAGATCTTACGGGGAAGAAGACTACAATGAGCAGTTCTTC
TRBJ1-5 | many | . | TRBV12-3/TRBV12-4 | CASTFNNQPQHF | TGTGCCAGCACTTTTAACAATCAGCCCCAGCATTTT
TRBJ2-7 | . | TRBD1 | TRBV7-2 | CASSLWGQGAHEQYF | TGTGCCAGCAGCTTGTGGGGACAGGGGGCCCACGAGCAGTACTTC
TRBJ2-7 | . | . | TRBV28 | CASSLTGTGLNEQYF | TGTGCCAGCAGTTTAACCGGGACTGGCCTGAACGAGCAGTACTTC
TRBJ2-1 | . | . | TRBV7-2 | CASRMRLDPRWEQFF | TGTGCCAGCAGAATGAGGCTTGATCCTAGGTGGGAGCAGTTCTTC
TRBJ2-7 | many | . | TRBV28 | CATGLPGVSYEQYF | TGTGCCACGGGGCTCCCAGGCGTTTCCTACGAGCAGTACTTC
TRBJ2-1 | . | TRBD2 | TRBV5-1 | CASSLVSGAGSNEQFF | TGCGCCAGCAGCTTGGTAAGCGGAGCGGGGAGCAATGAGCAGTTCTTC
TRBJ1-5 | many | . | TRBV6-6 | CASSYSGDDQPQHF | TGTGCCAGCAGTTACTCCGGTGACGATCAGCCCCAGCATTTT
TRBJ2-3 | few | . | TRBV4-2 | CASSLPPGGLPTDTQYF | TGTGCCAGCAGCCTTCCCCCGGGGGGCCTCCCCACAGATACGCAGTATTTT
TRBJ2-7 | many | . | TRBV4-1 | CASSPGPTSYEQYF | TGCGCCAGCAGCCCGGGACCGACCTCCTACGAGCAGTACTTC
TRBJ2-2 | many | TRBD1 | TRBV19 | CASTDRGAGELFF | TGTGCCAGTACGGACAGGGGCGCCGGGGAGCTGTTTTTT
TRBJ2-3 | many | TRBD2 | TRBV12-3/TRBV12-4 | CASSFPREGDTQYF | TGTGCCAGCAGTTTCCCCCGGGAGGGAGATACGCAGTATTTT
TRBJ1-2 | . | . | TRBV3-1 | CASSPRELNGYTF | TGTGCCAGCAGCCCGCGGGAACTGAATGGCTACACCTTC
TRBJ2-3 | . | . | TRBV27 | CASRSFSTDTQYF | TGTGCCAGTAGGTCGTTTAGCACAGATACGCAGTATTTT
TRBJ2-1 | few | TRBD2 | TRBV12-5 | CASAHRKRGDNEQFF | TGTGCTAGTGCCCACCGGAAGCGGGGTGACAATGAGCAGTTCTTC
TRBJ2-3 | . | TRBD2 | TRBV18 | CASSPLAGPDTQYF | TGTGCCAGCTCACCACTAGCGGGACCAGATACGCAGTATTTT
TRBJ2-5 | many | TRBD2 | TRBV5-4 | CASSAQRGGGETQYF | TGTGCCAGCAGCGCCCAGCGGGGGGGAGGAGAGACCCAGTACTTC
TRBJ2-7 | . | . | TRBV7-6 | CASSLSRDYEQYF | TGTGCCAGCAGCCTTTCGAGGGACTACGAGCAGTACTTC
TRBJ2-1 | few | TRBD2 | TRBV7-8 | CASARTGGSYNEQFF | TGTGCCAGCGCCCGAACGGGGGGTTCCTACAATGAGCAGTTCTTC
TRBJ2-4 | once | . | TRBV7-2 | CASSSWDIQYF | TGTGCCAGCAGCTCCTGGGACATTCAGTACTTC
TRBJ2-3 | . | TRBD2 | TRBV5-5 | CASSLDGTSGGLPQYF | TGTGCCAGCAGCTTAGATGGGACTAGCGGGGGTCTACCGCAGTATTTT